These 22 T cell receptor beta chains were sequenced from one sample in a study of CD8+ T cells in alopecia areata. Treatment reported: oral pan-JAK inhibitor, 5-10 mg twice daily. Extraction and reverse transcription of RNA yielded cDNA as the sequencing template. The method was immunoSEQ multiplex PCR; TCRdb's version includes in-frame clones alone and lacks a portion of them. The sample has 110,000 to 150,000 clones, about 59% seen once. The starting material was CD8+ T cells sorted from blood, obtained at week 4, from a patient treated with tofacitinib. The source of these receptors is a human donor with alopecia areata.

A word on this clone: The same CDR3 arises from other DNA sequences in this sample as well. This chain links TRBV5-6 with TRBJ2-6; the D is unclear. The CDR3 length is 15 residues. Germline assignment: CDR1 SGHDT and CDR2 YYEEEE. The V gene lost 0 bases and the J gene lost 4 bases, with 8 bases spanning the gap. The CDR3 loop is CASSLGVSGANVLTF. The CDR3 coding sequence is TGTGCCAGCAGCTTGGGAGTGTCCGGGGCCAACGTCCTGACTTTC.

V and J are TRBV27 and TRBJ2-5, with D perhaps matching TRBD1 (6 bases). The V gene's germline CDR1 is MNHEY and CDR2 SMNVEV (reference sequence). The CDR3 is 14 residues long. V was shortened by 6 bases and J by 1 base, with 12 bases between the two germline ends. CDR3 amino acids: CASSHNRAQETQYF. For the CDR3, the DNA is TGTGCCAGCAGCCACAACAGGGCCCAAGAGACCCAGTACTTC.

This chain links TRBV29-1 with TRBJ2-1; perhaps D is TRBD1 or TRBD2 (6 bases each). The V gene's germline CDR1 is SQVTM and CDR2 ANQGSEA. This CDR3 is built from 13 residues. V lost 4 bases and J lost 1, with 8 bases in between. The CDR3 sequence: CSVAGASYNEQFF. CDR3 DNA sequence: TGCAGCGTTGCGGGGGCGTCCTACAATGAGCAGTTCTTC.

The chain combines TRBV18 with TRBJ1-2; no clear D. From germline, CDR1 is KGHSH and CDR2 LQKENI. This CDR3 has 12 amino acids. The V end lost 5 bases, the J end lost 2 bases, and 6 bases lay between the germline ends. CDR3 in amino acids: CASSGGNYGYTF. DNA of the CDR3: TGTGCCAGCTCAGGAGGGAACTATGGCTACACCTTC. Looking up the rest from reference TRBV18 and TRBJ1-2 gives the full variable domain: NAGVMQNPRHLVRRRGQEARLRCSPMKGHSHVYWYRQLPEEGLKFMVYLQKENIIDESGMPKERFSAEFPKEGPSILRIQQVVRGDSAAYFCASSGGNYGYTFGSGTRLTVV.

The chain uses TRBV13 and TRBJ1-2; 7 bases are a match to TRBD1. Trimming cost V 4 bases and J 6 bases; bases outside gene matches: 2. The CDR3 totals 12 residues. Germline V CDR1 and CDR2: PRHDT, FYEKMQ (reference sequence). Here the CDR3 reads CASSSQGDGYTF. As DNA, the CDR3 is TGTGCCAGCAGCTCCCAGGGGGATGGCTACACCTTC.

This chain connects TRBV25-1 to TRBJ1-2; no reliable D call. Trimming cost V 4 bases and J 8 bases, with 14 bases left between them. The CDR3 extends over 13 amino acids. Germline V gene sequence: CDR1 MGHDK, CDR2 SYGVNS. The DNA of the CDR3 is TGTGCCAGCAGTGTAGGATCACCCGCGGGCTACACCTTC. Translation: CASSVGSPAGYTF.

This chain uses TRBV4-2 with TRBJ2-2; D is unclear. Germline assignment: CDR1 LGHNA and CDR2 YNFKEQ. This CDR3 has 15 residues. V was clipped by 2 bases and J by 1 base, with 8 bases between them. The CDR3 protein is CASSQPDGNTGELFF. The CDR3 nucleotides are TGTGCCAGCAGCCAACCGGACGGGAACACCGGGGAGCTGTTTTTT.

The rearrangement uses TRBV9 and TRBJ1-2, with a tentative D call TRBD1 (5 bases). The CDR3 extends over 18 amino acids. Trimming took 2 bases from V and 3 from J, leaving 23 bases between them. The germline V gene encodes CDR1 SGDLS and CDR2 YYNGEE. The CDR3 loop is CASSVSPTSGISDYGYTF. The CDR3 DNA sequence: TGTGCCAGCAGCGTTTCCCCCACATCAGGGATTTCTGACTATGGCTACACCTTC.

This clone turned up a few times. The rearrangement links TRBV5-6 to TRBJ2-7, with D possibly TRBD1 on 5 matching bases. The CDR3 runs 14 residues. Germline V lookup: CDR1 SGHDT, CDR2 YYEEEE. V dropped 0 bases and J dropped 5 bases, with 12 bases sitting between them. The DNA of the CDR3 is TGTGCCAGCAGCTTGGCAGGGTTGGTCCACGAGCAGTACTTC. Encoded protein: CASSLAGLVHEQYF.

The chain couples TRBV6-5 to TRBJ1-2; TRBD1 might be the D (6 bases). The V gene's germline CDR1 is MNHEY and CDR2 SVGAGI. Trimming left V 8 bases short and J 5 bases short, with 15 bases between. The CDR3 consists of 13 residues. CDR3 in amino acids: CASFRGGTYGYTF. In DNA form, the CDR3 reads TGTGCCAGCTTCCGAGGGGGGACTTATGGCTACACCTTC.

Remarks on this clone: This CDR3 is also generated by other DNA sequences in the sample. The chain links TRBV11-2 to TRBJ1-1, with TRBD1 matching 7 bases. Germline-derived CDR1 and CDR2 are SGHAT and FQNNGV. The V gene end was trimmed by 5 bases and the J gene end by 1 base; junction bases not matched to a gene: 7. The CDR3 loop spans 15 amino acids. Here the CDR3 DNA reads TGTGCCAGCAGCCGATGGGGGACAGAGAACACTGAAGCTTTCTTT. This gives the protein CASSRWGTENTEAFF.

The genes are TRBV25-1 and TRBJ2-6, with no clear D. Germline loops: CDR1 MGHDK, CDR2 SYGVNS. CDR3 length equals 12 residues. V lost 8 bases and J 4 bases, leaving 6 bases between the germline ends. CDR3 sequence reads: CASSGGANVLTF. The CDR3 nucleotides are TGTGCCAGCTCCGGAGGGGCCAACGTCCTGACTTTC.

CDR3 DNA: TGTGCCAGCTCACCCGCTCATGAAGAGACCCAGTACTTC. Its translation is CASSPAHEETQYF. The rearrangement uses TRBV18 and TRBJ2-5; D remains unclear. Germline values: CDR1 KGHSH, CDR2 LQKENI. Trimming took off 3 bases at V and 3 bases at J, with 8 bases between the two ends. The CDR3 is 13 residues long.

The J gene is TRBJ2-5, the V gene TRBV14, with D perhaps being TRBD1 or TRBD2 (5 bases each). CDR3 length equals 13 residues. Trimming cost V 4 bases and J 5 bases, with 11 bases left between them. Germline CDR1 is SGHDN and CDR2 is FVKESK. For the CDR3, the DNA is TGTGCCAGCAGCCCCGGTTGGGGGGAGACCCAGTACTTC. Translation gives CASSPGWGETQYF.

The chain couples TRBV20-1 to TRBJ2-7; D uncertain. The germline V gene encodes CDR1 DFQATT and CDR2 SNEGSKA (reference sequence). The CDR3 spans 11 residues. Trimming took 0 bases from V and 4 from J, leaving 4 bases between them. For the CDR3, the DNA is TGCAGTGCTAGAGACCAATACGAGCAGTACTTC. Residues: CSARDQYEQYF.

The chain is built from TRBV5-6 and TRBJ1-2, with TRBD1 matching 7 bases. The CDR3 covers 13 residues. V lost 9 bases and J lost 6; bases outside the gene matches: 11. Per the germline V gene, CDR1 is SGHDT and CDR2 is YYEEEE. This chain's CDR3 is CANSLGRGHGYTF. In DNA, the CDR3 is TGTGCCAACTCATTAGGGAGGGGGCATGGCTACACCTTC.

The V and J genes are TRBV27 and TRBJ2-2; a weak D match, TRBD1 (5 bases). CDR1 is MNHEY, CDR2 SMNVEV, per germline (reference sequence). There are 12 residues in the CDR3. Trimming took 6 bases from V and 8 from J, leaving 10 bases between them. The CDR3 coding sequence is TGTGCCAGCAGGCAGGGTATAGGGGAGCTGTTTTTT. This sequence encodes CASRQGIGELFF.

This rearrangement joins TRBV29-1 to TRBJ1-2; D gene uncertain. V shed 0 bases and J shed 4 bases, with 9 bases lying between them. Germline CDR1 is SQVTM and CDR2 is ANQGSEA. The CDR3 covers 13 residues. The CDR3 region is CSVEEGRPYGYTF. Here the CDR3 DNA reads TGCAGCGTTGAAGAGGGCAGGCCCTATGGCTACACCTTC.

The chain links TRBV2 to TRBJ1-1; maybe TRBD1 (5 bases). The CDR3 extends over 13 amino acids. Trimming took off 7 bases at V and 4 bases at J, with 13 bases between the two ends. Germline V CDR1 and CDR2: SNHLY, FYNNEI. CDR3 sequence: CASTSTGRTEAFF. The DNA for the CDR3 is TGTGCCAGCACCTCCACAGGTCGCACTGAAGCTTTCTTT.

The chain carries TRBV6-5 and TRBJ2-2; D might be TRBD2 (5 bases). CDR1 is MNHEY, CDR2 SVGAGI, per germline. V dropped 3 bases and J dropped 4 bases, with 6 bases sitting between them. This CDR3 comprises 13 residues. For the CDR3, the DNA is TGTGCCAGCAGTTATCGGGGCACCGGGGAGCTGTTTTTT. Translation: CASSYRGTGELFF.

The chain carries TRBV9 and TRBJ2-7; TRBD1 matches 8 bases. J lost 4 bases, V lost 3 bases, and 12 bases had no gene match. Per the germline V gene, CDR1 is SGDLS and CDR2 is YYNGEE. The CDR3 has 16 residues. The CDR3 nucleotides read TGTGCCAGCAGCGCCTCGCAGGGGGCCTCTCGGTACGAGCAGTACTTC. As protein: CASSASQGASRYEQYF.

The CDR3 region has the DNA TGTGCCAGCAGCTTGATGGACAATGAGCAGTTCTTC. Amino acids: CASSLMDNEQFF. This rearrangement joins TRBV5-6 to TRBJ2-1; no clear D. Trimming took off 1 base at V and 5 bases at J, with 4 bases between the two ends. The germline V gene has CDR1 SGHDT and CDR2 YYEEEE. The CDR3 is made up of 12 amino acids.